This paragraph reports one T cell receptor beta chain. The antigen is not known. The data belong to a study of T cell responses to AZD1222 COVID-19 vaccine. Study findings and constraints: Spike-specific TCR breadth and depth rose after two AZD1222 doses.

This CDR3 contains 17 residues. Trimming took off 1 base at V and 4 bases at J, with 20 bases between the two ends. Germline CDR1 reads MDHEN; CDR2 reads SYDVKM. Profiling relied on immunoSEQ multiplex PCR, and the TCRdb table lists in-frame clones only, not all of them. The table shows 83,000 or so clones, with 88% occurring only once. The sequence was collected from an adult in good health. This sample comprised peripheral blood, obtained on day 0 of MenACWY control vaccination. This chain links TRBV28 with TRBJ2-7; D is perhaps TRBD1 (7 bases). For the CDR3, the DNA is TGTGCCAGCAGTTTATCAGGGGGAGGTCCCGTCGGGTACGAGCAGTACTTC. It encodes CASSLSGGGPVGYEQYF.